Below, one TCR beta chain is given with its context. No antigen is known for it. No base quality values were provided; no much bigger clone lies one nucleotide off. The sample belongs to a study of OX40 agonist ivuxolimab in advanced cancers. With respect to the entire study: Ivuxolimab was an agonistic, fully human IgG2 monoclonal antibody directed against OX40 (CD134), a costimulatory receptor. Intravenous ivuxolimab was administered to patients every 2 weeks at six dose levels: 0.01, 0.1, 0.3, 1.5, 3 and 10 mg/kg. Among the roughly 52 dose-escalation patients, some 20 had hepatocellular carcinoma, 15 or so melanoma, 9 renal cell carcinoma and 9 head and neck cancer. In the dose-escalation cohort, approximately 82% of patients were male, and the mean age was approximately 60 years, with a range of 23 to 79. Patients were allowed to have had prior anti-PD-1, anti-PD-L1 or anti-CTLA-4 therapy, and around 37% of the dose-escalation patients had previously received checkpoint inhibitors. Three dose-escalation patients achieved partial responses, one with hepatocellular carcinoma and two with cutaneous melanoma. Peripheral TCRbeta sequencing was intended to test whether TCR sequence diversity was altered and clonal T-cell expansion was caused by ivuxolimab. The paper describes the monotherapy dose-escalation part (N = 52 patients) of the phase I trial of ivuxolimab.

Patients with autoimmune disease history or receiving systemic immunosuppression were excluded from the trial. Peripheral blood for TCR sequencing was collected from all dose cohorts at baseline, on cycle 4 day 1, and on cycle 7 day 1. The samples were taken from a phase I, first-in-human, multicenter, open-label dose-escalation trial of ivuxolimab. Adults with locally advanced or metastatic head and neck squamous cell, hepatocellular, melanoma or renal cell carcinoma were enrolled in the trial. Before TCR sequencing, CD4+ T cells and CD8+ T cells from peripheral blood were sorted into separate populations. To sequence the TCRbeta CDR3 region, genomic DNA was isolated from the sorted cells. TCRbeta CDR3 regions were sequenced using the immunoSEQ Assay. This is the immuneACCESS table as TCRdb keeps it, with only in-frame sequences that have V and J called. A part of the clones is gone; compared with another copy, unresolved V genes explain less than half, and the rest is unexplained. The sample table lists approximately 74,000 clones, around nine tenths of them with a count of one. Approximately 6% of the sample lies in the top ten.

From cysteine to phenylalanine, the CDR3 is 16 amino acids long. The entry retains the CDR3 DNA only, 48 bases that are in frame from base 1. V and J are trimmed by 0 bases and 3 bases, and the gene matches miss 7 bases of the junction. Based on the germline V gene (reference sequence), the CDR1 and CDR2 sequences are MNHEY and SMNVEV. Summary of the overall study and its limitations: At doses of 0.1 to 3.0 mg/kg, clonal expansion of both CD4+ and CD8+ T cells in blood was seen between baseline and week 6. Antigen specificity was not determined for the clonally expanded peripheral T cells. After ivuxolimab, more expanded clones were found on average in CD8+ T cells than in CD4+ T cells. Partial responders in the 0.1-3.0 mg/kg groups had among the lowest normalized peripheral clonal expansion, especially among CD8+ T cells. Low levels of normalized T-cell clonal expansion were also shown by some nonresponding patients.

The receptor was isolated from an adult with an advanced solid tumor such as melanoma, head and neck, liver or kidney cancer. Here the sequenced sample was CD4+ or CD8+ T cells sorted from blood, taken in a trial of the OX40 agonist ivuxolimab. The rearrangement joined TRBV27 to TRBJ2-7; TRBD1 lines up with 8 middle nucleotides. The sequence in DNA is TGTGCCAGCAGTTTATCGAGAGGACAGGGTTACTACGAGCAGTACTTC. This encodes CASSLSRGQGYYEQYF.